This entry lists 15 T cell receptor beta chains sequenced from one sample in a study of read filtering for tumor transcriptome and immune sequencing. From about 400 ng of RNA, a library with molecular barcoded alpha/delta and beta/gamma adaptors was made. One entry per CDR3 protein results from TCRdb running MiXCR on the reads. The sample records under 60,000 distinct CDR3 sequences, around a fifth being singletons. Sample: a population of CD138-negative cells sorted from bone marrow. All receptors come from a donor at least 40 years old with multiple myeloma.

This clonotype has at least ten counts. The J gene is TRBJ2-5, the V gene TRBV29-1; maybe TRBD2 (6 bases). The germline V gene has CDR1 SQVTM and CDR2 ANQGSEA. V gave up 3 bases and J gave up 6 bases, with 17 bases separating them. This CDR3 is built from 14 residues. The CDR3 reads CSVEGRGGAKTQYF. The CDR3 nucleotides read TGCAGCGTTGAGGGGCGGGGTGGCGCCAAGACCCAGTACTTC. The whole variable domain, filled in from reference TRBV29-1 and TRBJ2-5, reads SAVISQKPSRDICQRGTSLTIQCQVDSQVTMMFWYRQQPGQSLTLIATANQGSEATYESGFVIDKFPISRPNLTFSTLTVSNMSPEDSSIYLCSVEGRGGAKTQYFGPGTRLLVL.

Ten or more counts support this clonotype. This chain uses TRBV11-2 with TRBJ2-7, with a possible D match to TRBD2 (6 bases). The CDR3 runs 15 residues. The ends were cut back, 0 bases at V and 3 bases at J, with 12 bases in the middle. Germline V CDR1 and CDR2: SGHAT, FQNNGV. The CDR3 sequence is CASSLEGGAFYEQYF. The CDR3 DNA follows: TGTGCCAGCAGCTTAGAGGGGGGTGCCTTCTACGAGCAGTACTTC.

This clonotype has ten or more counts. The junction and the germline gene differ at one end; a read error may be behind it. The chain joins TRBV28 to TRBJ2-7, with D unresolved. This CDR3 comprises 11 residues. The germline gives CDR1 MDHEN, CDR2 SYDVKM. The CDR3 sequence: CASSFSYEQYF. CDR3 DNA sequence: TGCGCCAGCAGCTTCTCCTACGAGCAGTACTTC.

This clonotype has at least ten counts. The chain carries TRBV18 and TRBJ1-5; 8 positions match TRBD1. The CDR3 is made up of 15 amino acids. Germline loops: CDR1 KGHSH, CDR2 LQKENI. Unmatched junction bases numbered 3, after V lost 3 bases and J lost 2 bases. CDR3 sequence: CASSPDRGGNQPQHF. The CDR3 nucleotides read TGTGCCAGCTCACCCGACAGGGGCGGCAATCAGCCCCAGCATTTT.

A note on this clonotype: One end of the junction is discordant with germline, which a read error may explain. The chain recombines TRBV14 with TRBJ1-1; the D is unclear. The germline V gene has CDR1 SGHDN and CDR2 FVKESK. CDR3 length: 13 amino acids. The CDR3 nucleotides read TGTGCCAGCAGCCTACAAGCGAACACTGGAGCTTTCTTT. Translating gives CASSLQANTGAFF.

This clonotype has ten or more counts. The J gene is TRBJ2-2, the V gene TRBV7-2; no firm D call. The CDR3 spans 14 residues. Germline CDR1 reads SGHTA; CDR2 reads FQGNSA. V was cut by 1 base and J by 2 bases, with 5 bases left in between. The CDR3 DNA sequence: TGTGCCAGCAGCTTAGGGAGTAACACCGGGGAGCTGTTTTTT. Amino acid sequence: CASSLGSNTGELFF.

This clonotype was picked up many times. This sequence joins TRBV5-1 and TRBJ2-7, with TRBD1 identical over 9 bases. CDR1 is SGHRS and CDR2 is YFSETQ in the germline V gene. CDR3 length: 15 amino acids. Unmatched junction bases numbered 7, after V lost 1 base and J lost 5 bases. Written as DNA, the CDR3 is TGCGCCAGCAGCTTGTCCGGGACAGGGTTTGACGAGCAGTACTTC. Amino acids: CASSLSGTGFDEQYF.

The chain recombines TRBV27 with TRBJ1-1; 8 nucleotides align to TRBD1. The CDR3 runs to 18 residues. V lost 0 bases, J lost 0 bases, and 9 bases stayed unmatched. Germline lookup yields CDR1 MNHEY and CDR2 SMNVEV (reference sequence). The CDR3 loop reads CASSLSIRGQAMNTEAFF. The CDR3 bases are TGTGCCAGCAGTTTATCGATACGGGGACAGGCCATGAACACTGAAGCTTTCTTT.

As concerns this clonotype: Possible read error: a much larger clone is one base away. The CDR3 bases are TGTGCCAGCAGTTGCTCTGGGGCAGGGCGGCAGCCCCAGCATTTT. Amino acids: CASSCSGAGRQPQHF. The chain uses TRBV6-2 or TRBV6-3 and TRBJ1-5; a weak D match, TRBD1 (5 bases). Germline CDR1 reads MNHEY; CDR2 reads SVGEGT. The V end was cut by 4 bases, the J end by 7 bases, with 17 bases between. The CDR3 length is 15 residues.

The DNA for the CDR3 is TGTGCCAGCAGCGCTTTAGGTGCCGGCGAAACAGATACGCAGTATTTT. It codes for CASSALGAGETDTQYF. V and J are TRBV9 and TRBJ2-3; the D is unclear. The V end lost 3 bases, the J end lost 3 bases, and 17 bases lay between the germline ends. The germline gives CDR1 SGDLS, CDR2 YYNGEE. The length of the CDR3 is 16 residues.

With regard to this clonotype: The CDR3 carries no conserved terminal phenylalanine or tryptophan, so it likely arises from a read error. In DNA, the CDR3 is TGTGCCAGCAGTTTTCCCGGCGGGGAGCTGTTTCTT. It specifies CASSFPGGELFL. The chain employs TRBV27 and TRBJ2-2; no reliable D call. The CDR3 loop spans 12 amino acids. The germline CDR1 and CDR2 sequences are MNHEY and SMNVEV (reference sequence). Trimming cost V 3 bases and J 7 bases, with 6 bases left between them.

This clonotype was counted a single time. A far larger clone is only one base removed, so a read error is likely. V is TRBV7-2 and J is TRBJ2-5; either TRBD1 or TRBD2 may supply D (5 bases each). The CDR3 spans 13 residues. Germline V CDR1 and CDR2: SGHTA, FQGNSA. The CDR3 DNA follows: TGTGCCAGCAGCTCGGGACGGCAAGGGACCCAGTACTTC. The encoded protein is CASSSGRQGTQYF. The full variable domain, rest sourced from reference TRBV7-2 and TRBJ2-5, is GAGVSQSPSNKVTEKGKDVELRCDPISGHTALYWYRQSLGQGLEFLIYFQGNSAPDKSGLPSDRFSAERTGGSVSTLTIQRTQQEDSAVYLCASSSGRQGTQYFGPGTRLLVL.

A remark on this clonotype: A much larger clone differs from this one at a single base, so this may be a read error. The chain uses TRBV5-1 and TRBJ1-5; D remains unclear. The germline gives CDR1 SGHRS, CDR2 YFSETQ. The CDR3 covers 12 residues. CDR3 DNA: TGCGCCCGCAGCTTAGACGGTCAGCCCCAGCATTTT. This translates into CARSLDGQPQHF.

As to this clonotype: This may be a read error, as it is one base from a much larger clone. V usage is TRBV19 and J usage is TRBJ2-1; the D call may be TRBD1 or TRBD2 (5 bases each). The CDR3 totals 15 residues. Trimming pared 5 bases from V and 5 bases from J, leaving 16 bases between. Germline CDR1 and CDR2: LNHDA and SQIVND (reference sequence). The CDR3 coding sequence is TGTGCCAGTAGTTTCGGGACGAATGCGAACAATGAGCAGTTCTTC. Protein: CASSFGTNANNEQFF.

The rearrangement uses TRBV7-6 and TRBJ2-2; 13 bases are shared with TRBD2. This CDR3 has 18 residues. V trimming: 4 bases; J trimming: 5 bases; junction bases outside the gene matches: 10. Germline assignment: CDR1 SGHVS and CDR2 FNYEAQ. CDR3 residues: CASSSTRLAGGGTGELFF. The DNA of the CDR3 is TGTGCCAGCAGCTCAACCAGACTAGCGGGAGGCGGAACCGGGGAGCTGTTTTTT.